In this sample, the clone carrying this TCR beta chain turned up once. The record originates from a study of control samples from healthy donors and cancer patients. Libraries were prepared by immunoSEQ multiplex PCR; TCRdb keeps only in-frame clonotypes and omits some of them. In the table there are around 150,000 clones, roughly 95% of which are singletons. Germline V gives CDR1 SGHRS, CDR2 YFSETQ. With 6 bases clipped from V and 4 bases from J, the junction kept 14 bases outside the gene matches. This CDR3 has 18 residues. The source of this sequence is a woman in her twenties or thirties in good health. The sequencing sample was made of blood. The chain is built from TRBV5-1 and TRBJ2-2, with TRBD2 identical over 11 bases. CDR3 coding DNA: TGCGCCAGCACCCCTCGGGCTAGCGGGGGGATTGTCACCGGGGAGCTGTTTTTT. Amino acid sequence: CASTPRASGGIVTGELFF.